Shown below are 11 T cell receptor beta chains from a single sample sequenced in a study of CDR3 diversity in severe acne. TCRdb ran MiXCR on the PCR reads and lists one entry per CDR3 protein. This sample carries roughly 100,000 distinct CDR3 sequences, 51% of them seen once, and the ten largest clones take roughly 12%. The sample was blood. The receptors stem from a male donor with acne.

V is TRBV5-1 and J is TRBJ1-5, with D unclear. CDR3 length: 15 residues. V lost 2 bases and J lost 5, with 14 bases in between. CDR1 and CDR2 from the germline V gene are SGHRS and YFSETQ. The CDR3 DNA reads TGCGCCAGCAGCTTTACCTCGCCACCTGATCAGCCCCAGCATTTT. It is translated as CASSFTSPPDQPQHF.

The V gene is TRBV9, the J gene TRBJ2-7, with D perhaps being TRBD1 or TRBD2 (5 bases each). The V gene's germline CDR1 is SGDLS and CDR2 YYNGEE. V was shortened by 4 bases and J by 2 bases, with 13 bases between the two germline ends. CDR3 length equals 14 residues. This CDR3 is CASSLGTVAYEQYF. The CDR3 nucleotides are TGTGCCAGCAGCCTCGGGACGGTTGCCTACGAGCAGTACTTC.

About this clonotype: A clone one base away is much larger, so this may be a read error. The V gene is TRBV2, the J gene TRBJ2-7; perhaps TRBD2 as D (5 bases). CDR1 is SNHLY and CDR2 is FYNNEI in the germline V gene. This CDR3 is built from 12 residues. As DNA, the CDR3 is TGTGCCAGCAGTGACCGGGGTCGCGAGCGGTACTTC. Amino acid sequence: CASSDRGRERYF.

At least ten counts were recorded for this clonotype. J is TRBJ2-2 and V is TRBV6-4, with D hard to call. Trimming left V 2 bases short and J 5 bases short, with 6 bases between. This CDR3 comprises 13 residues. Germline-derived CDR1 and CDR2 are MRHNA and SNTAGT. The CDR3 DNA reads TGTGCCAGCAGTGACCACCAAACCGGGGAGCTGTTTTTT. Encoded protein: CASSDHQTGELFF.

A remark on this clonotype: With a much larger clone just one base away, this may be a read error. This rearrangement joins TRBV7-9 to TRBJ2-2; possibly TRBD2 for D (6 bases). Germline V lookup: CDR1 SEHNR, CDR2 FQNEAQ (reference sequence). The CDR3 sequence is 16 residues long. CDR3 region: CASSLRTFGETGGLFF. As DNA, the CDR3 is TGTGCCAGCAGCTTGAGAACGTTTGGTGAAACCGGGGGGCTGTTTTTT.

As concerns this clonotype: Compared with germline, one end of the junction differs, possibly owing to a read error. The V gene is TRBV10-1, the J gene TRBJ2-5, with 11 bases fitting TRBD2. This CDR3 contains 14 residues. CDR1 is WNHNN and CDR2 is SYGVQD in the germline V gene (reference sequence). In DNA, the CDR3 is TGTGCCATCAGCGTGACTAGCGGGATGGAGACCCAGTACTTC. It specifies CAISVTSGMETQYF.

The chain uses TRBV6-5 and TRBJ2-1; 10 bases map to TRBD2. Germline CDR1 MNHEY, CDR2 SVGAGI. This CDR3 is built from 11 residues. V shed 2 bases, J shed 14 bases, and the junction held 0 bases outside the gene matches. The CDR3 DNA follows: TGTGCCAGCAGTTACACTAGCGGGAAGTTCTTC. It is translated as CASSYTSGKFF.

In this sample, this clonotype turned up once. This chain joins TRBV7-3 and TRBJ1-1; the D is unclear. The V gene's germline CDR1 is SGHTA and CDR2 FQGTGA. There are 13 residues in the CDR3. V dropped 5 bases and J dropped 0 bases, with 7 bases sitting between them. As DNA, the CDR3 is TGTGCCAGCAGCGAACGTATGAACACTGAAGCTTTCTTT. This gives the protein CASSERMNTEAFF.

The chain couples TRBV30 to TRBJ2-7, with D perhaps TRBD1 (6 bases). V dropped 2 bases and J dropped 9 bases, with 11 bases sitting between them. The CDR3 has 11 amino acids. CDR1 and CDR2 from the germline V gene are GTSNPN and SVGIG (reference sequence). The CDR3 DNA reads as TGTGCCTGGAGTATCACAGGGCGGCAGTACTTC. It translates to CAWSITGRQYF.

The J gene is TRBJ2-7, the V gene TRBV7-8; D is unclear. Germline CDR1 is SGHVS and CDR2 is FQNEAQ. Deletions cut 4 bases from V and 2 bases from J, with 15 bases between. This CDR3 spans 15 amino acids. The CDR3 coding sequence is TGTGCCAGCAGCTCTCGGCCCGCTTCCGCCTACGAGCAGTACTTC. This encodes CASSSRPASAYEQYF.

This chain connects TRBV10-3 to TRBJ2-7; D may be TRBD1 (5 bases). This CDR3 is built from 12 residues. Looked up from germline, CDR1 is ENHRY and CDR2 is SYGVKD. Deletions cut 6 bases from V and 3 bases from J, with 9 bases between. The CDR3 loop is CAISPQGYEQYF. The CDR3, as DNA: TGTGCCATCAGCCCCCAGGGCTACGAGCAGTACTTC.